These 25 T cell receptor beta chains originate from one sample sequenced in a study of vaccination and CD4 T cells after COVID-19. Their antigens are not known. The Oncomine TCR Beta short-read assay sequenced DNA from cultured CD4+ T cells. TCRdb reanalysed the PCR reads using MiXCR and keeps one entry per CDR3 protein. Found here are approximately 19,000 distinct CDR3 sequences, under 80% of them singletons; the top ten hold 7.8%. Treatment reported: approximately 9-day PBMC culture with coronavirus spike peptide pools or control peptides (ViraFEST assay). The specimen was CD4+ T cells from blood, cultured in vitro. The receptors here all came from a human donor who had recovered from COVID-19.

The chain is built from TRBV27 and TRBJ1-1, with a tentative D call TRBD1 (6 bases). Trimming cost V 6 bases and J 6 bases, with 14 bases left between them. This CDR3 region has 13 residues. CDR1 and CDR2 from the germline V gene are MNHEY and SMNVEV (reference sequence). Here the CDR3 reads CASRDTGYAEAFF. The CDR3 region has the DNA TGTGCCAGCAGAGATACAGGGTACGCTGAAGCTTTCTTT.

The rearrangement joins TRBV12-3 or TRBV12-4 to TRBJ1-1, with 7 bases matching TRBD1. The CDR3 loop spans 13 amino acids. The junction had 3 bases not matched to a gene; V was cut back by 4 bases and J by 4 bases. For the CDR3, the DNA is TGTGCCAGCAGTTCCCAGGGGGTCACTGAAGCTTTCTTT. This codes for CASSSQGVTEAFF.

The rearrangement joins TRBV11-3 to TRBJ2-7; 12 bases line up with TRBD2. V was pared by 4 bases and J by 5 bases, with 15 bases of the junction left unmatched. CDR1 and CDR2 from the germline V gene are SGHNT and YENEEA. The CDR3 is made up of 18 amino acids. DNA for the CDR3: TGTGCCAGCAGCTCTATACGACAGACTAGCGGGAGAGGTGACGAGCAGTACTTC. This translates into CASSSIRQTSGRGDEQYF.

This clonotype appeared a few times. The chain combines TRBV20-1 with TRBJ2-1, with TRBD1 matching 7 bases. V shed 1 base, J shed 10 bases, and the junction held 7 bases outside the gene matches. The CDR3 contains 13 residues. Germline V CDR1 and CDR2: DFQATT, SNEGSKA (reference sequence). CDR3 DNA sequence: TGCAGTGCTAGAGGGGACAGCTTAGGGGAGCAGTTCTTC. Translated: CSARGDSLGEQFF.

The rearrangement joins TRBV30 to TRBJ2-4; D unclear. Germline V gene lookup returns CDR1 GTSNPN and CDR2 SVGIG (reference sequence). V shed 0 bases and J shed 3 bases, with 6 bases lying between them. The CDR3 has 13 residues. CDR3 DNA: TGTGCCTGGAGTGTTGGGCTCAAAAACATTCAGTACTTC. Translation: CAWSVGLKNIQYF.

The V and J genes are TRBV30 and TRBJ1-2; 9 bases are shared with TRBD1. Germline lookup yields CDR1 GTSNPN and CDR2 SVGIG (reference sequence). This CDR3 has 13 residues. Losses at the gene ends were 7 bases for V and 5 bases for J; bases not matched to a gene: 8. The CDR3 protein is CASEPGQGYGYTF. In nucleotides, the CDR3 is TGTGCCTCCGAGCCGGGACAGGGATATGGCTACACCTTC.

The chain employs TRBV20-1 and TRBJ2-5; D is ambiguous. V was clipped by 3 bases and J by 7 bases, with 12 bases between them. Looked up from germline, CDR1 is DFQATT and CDR2 is SNEGSKA (reference sequence). The CDR3 has 12 residues. CDR3 sequence reads: CSARKQQATQYF. CDR3 bases: TGCAGTGCTAGGAAACAGCAGGCGACCCAGTACTTC.

The V gene is TRBV6-1, the J gene TRBJ1-6; 9 bases are a match to TRBD1. The CDR3 is 14 amino acids. Germline V gene lookup returns CDR1 MNHNS and CDR2 SASEGT. The J segment lost 8 bases and the V segment lost 6 bases, leaving 5 bases of the junction unmatched. The CDR3 DNA reads as TGTGCCAGCAGGTCCCGGGACAGGGATTCACCCCTCCACTTT. This codes for CASRSRDRDSPLHF.

The chain employs TRBV9 and TRBJ1-5; possibly TRBD1 for D (5 bases). Germline V gene lookup returns CDR1 SGDLS and CDR2 YYNGEE. This CDR3 is built from 15 residues. V lost 0 bases, J lost 1 base, and 8 bases lay in between. In DNA, the CDR3 is TGTGCCAGCAGCGTAGGTGAGGGGAGCAATCAGCCCCAGCATTTT. Amino acid sequence: CASSVGEGSNQPQHF.

The genes are TRBV7-2 and TRBJ2-5; D is undetermined. The CDR3 contains 13 residues. V lost 5 bases and J 5 bases, leaving 12 bases between the germline ends. Germline CDR1 is SGHTA and CDR2 is FQGNSA. CDR3 sequence reads: CASSVRRGETQYF. The CDR3 DNA is TGTGCCAGCAGCGTACGTCGCGGTGAGACCCAGTACTTC.

The gene calls are TRBV6-1 and TRBJ2-7, with D maybe TRBD1 (7 bases). Trimming cost V 1 base and J 3 bases, with 13 bases left between them. Germline assignment: CDR1 MNHNS and CDR2 SASEGT. The CDR3 extends over 15 amino acids. The CDR3 DNA sequence: TGTGCCAGCAGTGAAGAGGGGGGACAGATCTACGAGCAGTACTTC. Translating gives CASSEEGGQIYEQYF.

V and J are TRBV4-1 and TRBJ1-1; TRBD1 matches 9 bases. The CDR3 loop spans 15 amino acids. CDR1 and CDR2 (germline): MGHRA, YSYEKL. V gave up 1 base and J gave up 9 bases; unmatched junction bases: 9. CDR3 nucleotides: TGCGCCAGCAGCCAAGTGGTGGAGACAGGGGGGCAAGCTTTCTTT. It codes for CASSQVVETGGQAFF.

This clonotype turned up a few times. The V call is TRBV7-9, the J call TRBJ2-6; D gene ambiguous. This CDR3 spans 13 amino acids. In germline, CDR1 is SEHNR, CDR2 FQNEAQ (reference sequence). The V and J ends lost 0 bases and 3 bases respectively, with 0 bases between them. The CDR3 sequence is CASSLAGANVLTF. The CDR3 DNA reads TGTGCCAGCAGCTTAGCTGGGGCCAACGTCCTGACTTTC.

The V gene is TRBV11-1, the J gene TRBJ2-3; 8 bases line up with TRBD1. CDR1 and CDR2 (germline): SGHAT, FQDESV (reference sequence). CDR3 length: 15 residues. Losses at the gene ends were 5 bases for V and 4 bases for J; bases not matched to a gene: 8. CDR3 DNA: TGTGCCAGCAGCCTCGGACAGGGTGATGCAGATACGCAGTATTTT. It is translated as CASSLGQGDADTQYF.

The chain recombines TRBV11-2 with TRBJ2-5; D uncertain. Trimming left V 3 bases short and J 2 bases short, with 10 bases between. Germline values: CDR1 SGHAT, CDR2 FQNNGV. This CDR3 region has 14 residues. The CDR3 protein is CASSFSGLQETQYF. The CDR3, as DNA: TGTGCCAGCAGCTTTTCAGGCCTTCAAGAGACCCAGTACTTC.

The gene calls are TRBV11-2 and TRBJ1-6; no clear D gene. Germline CDR1 SGHAT, CDR2 FQNNGV. V was pared by 5 bases and J by 4 bases, with 15 bases between. This CDR3 is built from 16 residues. The CDR3 sequence is CASSVNSALYNSPLHF. DNA of the CDR3: TGTGCCAGCAGCGTGAACAGTGCCCTTTATAATTCACCCCTCCACTTT.

The gene calls are TRBV7-9 and TRBJ1-1; D might be TRBD1 (6 bases). V was pared by 2 bases and J by 5 bases, with 12 bases between. Germline loops: CDR1 SEHNR, CDR2 FQNEAQ (reference sequence). The CDR3 totals 14 residues. In nucleotides, the CDR3 is TGTGCCAGCAGCTTACAGGGGAGAGGGACTGAAGCTTTCTTT. Its translation is CASSLQGRGTEAFF. The full variable domain, its missing parts supplied by reference TRBV7-9 and TRBJ1-1, is DTGVSQNPRHKITKRGQNVTFRCDPISEHNRLYWYRQTLGQGPEFLTYFQNEAQLEKSRLLSDRFSAERPKGSFSTLEIQRTEQGDSAMYLCASSLQGRGTEAFFGQGTRLTVV.

V usage is TRBV7-3 and J usage is TRBJ2-5; weak D call: TRBD2 (6 bases). V dropped 5 bases and J dropped 6 bases, with 13 bases sitting between them. The V gene's germline CDR1 is SGHTA and CDR2 FQGTGA. The CDR3 has 13 residues. Written as DNA, the CDR3 is TGTGCCAGCAGCCTTTTTGGCGGGAAGACCCAGTACTTC. Translating gives CASSLFGGKTQYF.

J is TRBJ2-5 and V is TRBV5-8, with a weak D call TRBD2 (5 bases). The V and J ends lost 3 bases and 1 base respectively, with 7 bases between them. CDR1 and CDR2 (germline): SGHTS, YDEGEE. The CDR3 loop spans 13 amino acids. CDR3 sequence (DNA): TGTGCCAGCAGCTCCGGGATCCAAGAGACCCAGTACTTC. It codes for CASSSGIQETQYF.

The V and J genes are TRBV6-5 and TRBJ2-7; no reliable D call. V lost 0 bases, J lost 3 bases, and 6 bases lay in between. The CDR3 spans 13 residues. CDR1 is MNHEY and CDR2 is SVGAGI in the germline V gene. CDR3 sequence reads: CASSYSYSYEQYF. CDR3 nucleotide sequence: TGTGCCAGCAGTTACTCGTACAGCTACGAGCAGTACTTC.

DNA for the CDR3: TGCAGTGCTCGGGGACATATCAATCAGCCCCAGCATTTT. This sequence encodes CSARGHINQPQHF. The rearrangement joins TRBV20-1 to TRBJ1-5, with D possibly being TRBD1 (6 bases). CDR3 length: 13 residues. The germline V and J ends were trimmed by 5 bases and 3 bases, with 11 bases remaining between them. Per the germline V gene, CDR1 is DFQATT and CDR2 is SNEGSKA (reference sequence).

The chain recombines TRBV2 with TRBJ2-5; tentative D call: TRBD2 (5 bases). Germline-derived CDR1 and CDR2 are SNHLY and FYNNEI. This CDR3 has 12 residues. The ends were cut back, 4 bases at V and 5 bases at J, with 8 bases in the middle. CDR3 DNA: TGTGCCAGCAGTGTACGCGGGGAGACCCAGTACTTC. Residues: CASSVRGETQYF.

This clonotype was counted once. The chain links TRBV4-1 to TRBJ1-2; D may be TRBD1 (5 bases). Germline V gives CDR1 MGHRA, CDR2 YSYEKL. The V end lost 2 bases, the J end lost 7 bases, and 20 bases lay between the germline ends. The CDR3 has 16 amino acids. CDR3: CASSQLLAGHRGGYTF. Written as DNA, the CDR3 is TGCGCCAGCAGCCAACTCCTTGCAGGGCATAGAGGTGGCTACACCTTC.

CDR3 amino acids: CSARDLGSRALHF. The CDR3 DNA reads as TGCAGTGCTAGAGACCTTGGGAGTCGGGCCCTCCACTTT. V is TRBV20-1 and J is TRBJ1-6; D remains unclear. This CDR3 comprises 13 residues. The germline gives CDR1 DFQATT, CDR2 SNEGSKA (reference sequence). V was shortened by 0 bases and J by 14 bases, with 14 bases between the two germline ends.

The chain employs TRBV6-1 and TRBJ1-2; weak D call: TRBD1 (5 bases). V lost 3 bases, J lost 8 bases, and 19 bases lay in between. This CDR3 has 15 residues. Germline V lookup: CDR1 MNHNS, CDR2 SASEGT. The DNA of the CDR3 is TGTGCCAGCAGTGACATCTTTAGGGCCGCAGGGGGCTACACCTTC. Protein: CASSDIFRAAGGYTF.